The sequence of this T cell receptor (beta chain) was determined in a study of vaccination and CD4 T cells after COVID-19. Study information: Blood was drawn a median roughly 68 days post second dose, range 14 to 241.

Concerning this clonotype: Its cognate antigen is unknown.

Trimming cost V 4 bases and J 0 bases, with 9 bases left between them. The CDR3 totals 14 residues. Germline V gene lookup returns CDR1 SGHAT and CDR2 FQNNGV. Treatment described: approximately nine-day PBMC culture with coronavirus spike peptide pools or control peptides (ViraFEST assay). Using peptide pools, antigen-specific T cells were expanded in ViraFEST before TCRs were sequenced. The Oncomine TCR Beta short-read assay generated sequence data from the DNA of cultured CD4+ T cells. The genomic DNA was obtained from cultured CD4+ T cells by extraction with the QIAamp micro DNA kit. TCRdb redid the calling of the PCR reads with MiXCR, one entry per CDR3 protein. The sample lists about 21,000 distinct CDR3 sequences; less than 60% were seen once. Study-wide points: Spike mono-reactivity was evident in 304 of the 307 vaccine-specific clones derived from convalescent patients.

The sequence derives from a human donor who had recovered from COVID-19. The sequenced sample was CD4+ T cells from blood, cultured in vitro, obtained after SARS-CoV-2 vaccination. The chain couples TRBV11-2 to TRBJ1-2; tentatively, D is TRBD1 (5 bases). The DNA for the CDR3 is TGTGCCAGCAGCTGGGACGGAGCTAACTATGGCTACACCTTC. As protein: CASSWDGANYGYTF.